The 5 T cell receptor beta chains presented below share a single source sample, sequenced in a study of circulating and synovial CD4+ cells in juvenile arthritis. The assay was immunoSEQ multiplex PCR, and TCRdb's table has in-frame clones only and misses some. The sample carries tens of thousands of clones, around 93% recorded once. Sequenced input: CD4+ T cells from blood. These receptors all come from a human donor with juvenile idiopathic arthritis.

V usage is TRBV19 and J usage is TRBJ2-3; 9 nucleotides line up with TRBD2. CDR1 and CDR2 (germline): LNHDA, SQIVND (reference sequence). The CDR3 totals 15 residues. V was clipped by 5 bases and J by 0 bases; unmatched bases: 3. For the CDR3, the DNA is TGTGCCAGTAGTGCAACTAGCGGGAGCACAGATACGCAGTATTTT. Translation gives CASSATSGSTDTQYF.

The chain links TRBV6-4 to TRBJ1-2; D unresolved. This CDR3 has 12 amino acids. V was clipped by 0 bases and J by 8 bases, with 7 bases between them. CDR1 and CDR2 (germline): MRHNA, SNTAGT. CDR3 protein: CASSDSRRGYTF. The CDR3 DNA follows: TGTGCCAGCAGTGACTCGCGCCGGGGCTACACCTTC.

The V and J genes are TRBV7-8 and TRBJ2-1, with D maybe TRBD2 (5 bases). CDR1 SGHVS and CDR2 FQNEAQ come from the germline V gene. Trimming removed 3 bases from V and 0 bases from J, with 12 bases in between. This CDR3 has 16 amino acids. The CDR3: CASSFERTSSYNEQFF. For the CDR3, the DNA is TGTGCCAGCAGCTTTGAGCGGACCAGCTCCTACAATGAGCAGTTCTTC. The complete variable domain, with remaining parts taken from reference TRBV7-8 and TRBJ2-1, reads GAGVSQSPRYKVAKRGQDVALRCDPISGHVSLFWYQQALGQGPEFLTYFQNEAQLDKSGLPSDRFFAERPEGSVSTLKIQRTQQEDSAVYLCASSFERTSSYNEQFFGPGTRLTVL.

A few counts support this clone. The CDR3 DNA is TGCGCCAGCAGCTTGGCCTCCTCTGGAAACACCATATATTTT. Residues: CASSLASSGNTIYF. This chain links TRBV5-1 with TRBJ1-3, with D uncertain. Per the germline V gene, CDR1 is SGHRS and CDR2 is YFSETQ. The length of the CDR3 is 14 residues. V gave up 0 bases and J gave up 0 bases, with 4 bases separating them.

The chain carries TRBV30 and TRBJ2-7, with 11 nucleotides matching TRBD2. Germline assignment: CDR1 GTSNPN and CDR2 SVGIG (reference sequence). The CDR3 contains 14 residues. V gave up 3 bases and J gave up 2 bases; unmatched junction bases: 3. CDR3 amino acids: CAWSRLAGTYEQYF. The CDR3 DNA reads TGTGCCTGGAGCCGACTAGCGGGGACCTACGAGCAGTACTTC.